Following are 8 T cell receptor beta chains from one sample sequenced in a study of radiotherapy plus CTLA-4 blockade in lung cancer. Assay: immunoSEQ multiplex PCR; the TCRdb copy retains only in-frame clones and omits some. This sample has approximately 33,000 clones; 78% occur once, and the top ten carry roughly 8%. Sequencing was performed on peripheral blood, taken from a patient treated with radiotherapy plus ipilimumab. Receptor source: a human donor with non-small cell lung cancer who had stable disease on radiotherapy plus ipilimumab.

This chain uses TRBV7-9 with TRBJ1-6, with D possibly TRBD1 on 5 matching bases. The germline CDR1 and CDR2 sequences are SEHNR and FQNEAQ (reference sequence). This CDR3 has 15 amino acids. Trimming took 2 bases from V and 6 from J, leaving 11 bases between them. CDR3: CASSLKGPFNSPLHF. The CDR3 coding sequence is TGTGCCAGCAGCTTAAAGGGGCCCTTTAATTCACCCCTCCACTTT.

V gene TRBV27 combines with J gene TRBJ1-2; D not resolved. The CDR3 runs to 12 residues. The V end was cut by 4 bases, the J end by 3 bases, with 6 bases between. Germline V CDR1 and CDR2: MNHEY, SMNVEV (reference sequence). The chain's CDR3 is CASSSGDYGYTF. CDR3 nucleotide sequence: TGTGCCAGCAGTTCGGGAGACTATGGCTACACCTTC.

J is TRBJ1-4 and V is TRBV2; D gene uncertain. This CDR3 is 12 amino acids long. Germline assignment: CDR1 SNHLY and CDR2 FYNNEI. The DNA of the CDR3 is TGTGCGAGCCAAGCTAACGGAGAAAAACTGTTTTTT. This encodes CASQANGEKLFF.

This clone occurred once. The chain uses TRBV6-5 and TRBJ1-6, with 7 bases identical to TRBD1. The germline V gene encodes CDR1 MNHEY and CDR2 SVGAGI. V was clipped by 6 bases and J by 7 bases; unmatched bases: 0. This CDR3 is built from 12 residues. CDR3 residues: CASRTGNSPLHF. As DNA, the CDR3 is TGTGCCAGCAGGACAGGGAATTCACCCCTCCACTTT.

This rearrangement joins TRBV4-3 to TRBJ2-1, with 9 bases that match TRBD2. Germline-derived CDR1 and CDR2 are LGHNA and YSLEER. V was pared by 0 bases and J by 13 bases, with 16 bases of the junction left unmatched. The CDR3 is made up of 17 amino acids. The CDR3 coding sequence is TGCGCCAGCAGCCAAGATACGGGGCTAGCGGGGACACTGCGACAGTTCTTC. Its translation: CASSQDTGLAGTLRQFF.

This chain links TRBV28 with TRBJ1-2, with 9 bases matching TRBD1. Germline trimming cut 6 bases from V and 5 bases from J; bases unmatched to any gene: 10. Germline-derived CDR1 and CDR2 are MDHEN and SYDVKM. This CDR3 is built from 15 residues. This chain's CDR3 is CASSLAGTGSYGYTF. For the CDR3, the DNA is TGTGCCAGCAGCCTGGCCGGGACAGGGTCTTATGGCTACACCTTC.

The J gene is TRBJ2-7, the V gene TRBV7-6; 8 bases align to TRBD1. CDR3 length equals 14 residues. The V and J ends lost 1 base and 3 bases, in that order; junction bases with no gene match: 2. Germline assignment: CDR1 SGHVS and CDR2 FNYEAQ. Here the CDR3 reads CASSLDDRGYEQYV. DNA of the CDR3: TGTGCCAGCAGCTTAGACGACAGGGGCTACGAGCAGTACGTC.

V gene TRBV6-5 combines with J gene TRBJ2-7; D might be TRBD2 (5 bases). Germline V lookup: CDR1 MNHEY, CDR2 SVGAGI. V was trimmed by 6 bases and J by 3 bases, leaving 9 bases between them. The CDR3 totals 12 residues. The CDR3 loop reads CASSQTIYEQYV. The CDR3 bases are TGTGCCAGCAGCCAGACTATCTACGAGCAGTACGTC.